These T cell receptor beta chains were read from a single sample in a study of radiotherapy plus CTLA-4 blockade in lung cancer. The assay was immunoSEQ multiplex PCR, and TCRdb's table has in-frame clones only and misses some. The sample lists tens of thousands of clones; around nine tenths were seen once. The sequences come from peripheral blood, collected from a patient treated with radiotherapy plus ipilimumab. These receptors were collected from a human donor with non-small cell lung cancer that progressed on radiotherapy plus ipilimumab. Each CDR3 is given with its conserved first and last residue. A D gene is named only where the DNA matches it firmly. Some rows mark clone size as missing; the rest say once, few, many or name a class of expanded clone.

d_call: NA
v_call: TRBV5-1
clone_size: NA
j_call: TRBJ1-1
cdr3_nt: TGCGCCAGCAGCTTGATCGACGGAGGGGACACTGAAGCTTTCTTT
cdr3_aa: CASSLIDGGDTEAFF

d_call: NA
v_call: TRBV28
clone_size: once
j_call: TRBJ2-4
cdr3_nt: TGTGCCAGCAGTCCTGGACTCCCAAACATTCAGTACTTC
cdr3_aa: CASSPGLPNIQYF

d_call: NA
v_call: TRBV6-6
clone_size: few
j_call: TRBJ2-1
cdr3_nt: TGTGCCAGCAGCGATCCAAGAAATGAGCAGTTCTTC
cdr3_aa: CASSDPRNEQFF

d_call: NA
v_call: TRBV7-2
clone_size: few
j_call: TRBJ2-5
cdr3_nt: TGTGCCAGCAGCGACTGGGGCACCGAAGAGACCCAGTACTTC
cdr3_aa: CASSDWGTEETQYF

d_call: NA
v_call: TRBV19
clone_size: NA
j_call: TRBJ1-5
cdr3_nt: TGTGCCAGTAGTATCCGGGACGGAAATCAGCCCCAGCATTTT
cdr3_aa: CASSIRDGNQPQHF

d_call: NA
v_call: TRBV5-4
clone_size: NA
j_call: TRBJ2-2
cdr3_nt: TGTGCCAGCAGCTTGTCCAGGGCCAACACCGGGGAGCTGTTTTTT
cdr3_aa: CASSLSRANTGELFF

d_call: NA
v_call: TRBV30
clone_size: once
j_call: TRBJ2-2
cdr3_nt: TGTGCCTGGTATTGGGAGCGGGAGCTGTTTTTT
cdr3_aa: CAWYWERELFF

d_call: NA
v_call: TRBV9
clone_size: NA
j_call: TRBJ2-1
cdr3_nt: TGTGCCAGCAGCACCTTGGATGAGCAGTTCTTC
cdr3_aa: CASSTLDEQFF

d_call: TRBD1
v_call: TRBV6-1
clone_size: NA
j_call: TRBJ1-5
cdr3_nt: TGTGCCAGCCATTGGGGGGGACAGAGCAATCAGCCCCAGCATTTT
cdr3_aa: CASHWGGQSNQPQHF

d_call: NA
v_call: TRBV28
clone_size: NA
j_call: TRBJ2-7
cdr3_nt: TGTGCCAGCAGCCCCGGGGGGCCTGACCCCGACTGGCGGCCCTCCTACGAGCAGTACTTC
cdr3_aa: CASSPGGPDPDWRPSYEQYF

d_call: NA
v_call: TRBV18
clone_size: NA
j_call: TRBJ2-5
cdr3_nt: TGTGCCAGCTCACCGGTCGGCGGAGGGGGCCTTCAAGAGACCCAGTACTTC
cdr3_aa: CASSPVGGGGLQETQYF

d_call: NA
v_call: TRBV28
clone_size: few
j_call: TRBJ1-2
cdr3_nt: TGTGCCAGCAGTTTATACACATATGGCTACACCTTC
cdr3_aa: CASSLYTYGYTF

d_call: TRBD2
v_call: TRBV27
clone_size: NA
j_call: TRBJ2-3
cdr3_nt: TGTGCCAGCAGGGTAACTAGCGGTCCAGATACGCAGTATTTT
cdr3_aa: CASRVTSGPDTQYF

d_call: NA
v_call: TRBV10-2
clone_size: NA
j_call: TRBJ1-1
cdr3_nt: TGCGCCAGCAGTTCTGGGGCTAGCACTGAAGCTTTCTTT
cdr3_aa: CASSSGASTEAFF

d_call: TRBD1
v_call: TRBV28
clone_size: NA
j_call: TRBJ2-7
cdr3_nt: TGTGCCAGCAGTTTTTACAGGGGGCTTTACGAGCAGTACTTC
cdr3_aa: CASSFYRGLYEQYF

d_call: NA
v_call: TRBV5-5
clone_size: once
j_call: TRBJ1-2
cdr3_nt: TGTGCCAGCAGCTTGGGACCGATCTATGGCTACACCTTC
cdr3_aa: CASSLGPIYGYTF

d_call: TRBD2
v_call: TRBV30
clone_size: NA
j_call: TRBJ2-5
cdr3_nt: TGTGCCTGGGGGACTAACCAAGAGACCCAGTACTTC
cdr3_aa: CAWGTNQETQYF

d_call: NA
v_call: TRBV5-6
clone_size: NA
j_call: TRBJ2-7
cdr3_nt: TGTGCCAGCAGCCCAGCCCCGGACGTCTCCTACGAGCAGTACTTC
cdr3_aa: CASSPAPDVSYEQYF

d_call: NA
v_call: TRBV6-5
clone_size: NA
j_call: TRBJ1-2
cdr3_nt: TGTGCCAGCAGTAAGCAGGGGCGTCCCCTTGGCTACACCTTC
cdr3_aa: CASSKQGRPLGYTF

d_call: TRBD2
v_call: TRBV5-5
clone_size: NA
j_call: TRBJ2-7
cdr3_nt: TGTGCCAGCAGCTTGGAGAGGTTAGCGGGGTCCTACGAGCAGTACTTC
cdr3_aa: CASSLERLAGSYEQYF

d_call: TRBD1
v_call: TRBV5-1
clone_size: NA
j_call: TRBJ1-5
cdr3_nt: TGCGCCAGCAGCTTGGCCTGGGGTTTGACAGGGGGCGTGAGCAATCAGCCCCAGCATTTT
cdr3_aa: CASSLAWGLTGGVSNQPQHF

d_call: NA
v_call: TRBV18
clone_size: NA
j_call: TRBJ2-2
cdr3_nt: TGTGCCAGCTCACCACCGAACGGGGAGCTGTTTTTT
cdr3_aa: CASSPPNGELFF

d_call: TRBD1
v_call: TRBV19
clone_size: NA
j_call: TRBJ2-7
cdr3_nt: TGTGCCAGTAGCCTCCGGACAGGTACCGAGCAGTACTTC
cdr3_aa: CASSLRTGTEQYF

d_call: TRBD1
v_call: TRBV6-6
clone_size: NA
j_call: TRBJ2-6
cdr3_nt: TGTGCCAGCAATCTTGGGACAGCTTCTGGGGCCAACGTCCTGACTTTC
cdr3_aa: CASNLGTASGANVLTF

d_call: TRBD1
v_call: TRBV19
clone_size: NA
j_call: TRBJ1-5
cdr3_nt: TGTGCCAGTAGTATAGGGGGACAGGGGGCCAACCTAGCAAATCAGCCCCAGCATTTT
cdr3_aa: CASSIGGQGANLANQPQHF

d_call: TRBD1
v_call: TRBV5-1
clone_size: NA
j_call: TRBJ2-5
cdr3_nt: TGCGCCAGCAGCCCATTAGGGGGCAATGGGGAGACCCAGTACTTC
cdr3_aa: CASSPLGGNGETQYF

d_call: NA
v_call: TRBV7-6
clone_size: once
j_call: TRBJ2-1
cdr3_nt: TGTGCCAGCAGCTTACGGATGGGAACCCACAATGAGCAGTTCTTC
cdr3_aa: CASSLRMGTHNEQFF

d_call: TRBD1
v_call: TRBV5-4
clone_size: NA
j_call: TRBJ1-1
cdr3_nt: TGTGCCAGCAGCTGGGACAGGAACACTGAAGCTTTCTTT
cdr3_aa: CASSWDRNTEAFF

d_call: TRBD2
v_call: TRBV15
clone_size: once
j_call: TRBJ2-3
cdr3_nt: TGTGCCACCAGCACCCCAAGCGGGAGCATGGGAGATACGCAGTATTTT
cdr3_aa: CATSTPSGSMGDTQYF

d_call: TRBD1
v_call: TRBV6-1
clone_size: NA
j_call: TRBJ2-5
cdr3_nt: TGTGCCAGCAGCGAAGGGACAGGGGTCCGGGTGGAGACCCAGTACTTC
cdr3_aa: CASSEGTGVRVETQYF

d_call: NA
v_call: TRBV29-1
clone_size: NA
j_call: TRBJ1-5
cdr3_nt: TGCAGCGTTGTCGAGGGCTTTAGCAATCAGCCCCAGCATTTT
cdr3_aa: CSVVEGFSNQPQHF

d_call: TRBD1
v_call: TRBV27
clone_size: NA
j_call: TRBJ2-2
cdr3_nt: TGTGCCAGCAGTTGGACAGGGCGAACCGGGGAGCTGTTTTTT
cdr3_aa: CASSWTGRTGELFF

d_call: NA
v_call: TRBV7-2
clone_size: NA
j_call: TRBJ2-1
cdr3_nt: TGTGCCAGCACAAGTCCAAATGAGCAGTTCTTC
cdr3_aa: CASTSPNEQFF

d_call: NA
v_call: TRBV5-1
clone_size: NA
j_call: TRBJ2-2
cdr3_nt: TGCGCCAGCAGCTTGGGTGCGAACACCGGGGAGCTGTTTTTT
cdr3_aa: CASSLGANTGELFF

d_call: NA
v_call: TRBV6-6
clone_size: NA
j_call: TRBJ2-1
cdr3_nt: TGTGCCAGCAGTTACTCCCGGGAGTACAATGAGCAGTTCTTC
cdr3_aa: CASSYSREYNEQFF

d_call: NA
v_call: TRBV10-3
clone_size: once
j_call: TRBJ2-3
cdr3_nt: TGTGCCATCAGTGTTAGCGGCCGAACAGATACGCAGTATTTT
cdr3_aa: CAISVSGRTDTQYF

d_call: TRBD1
v_call: TRBV7-8
clone_size: NA
j_call: TRBJ1-5
cdr3_nt: TGTGCCAGCAGCTCGGCTGGCCTGGACAGGGTCCATAGCAATCAGCCCCAGCATTTT
cdr3_aa: CASSSAGLDRVHSNQPQHF

d_call: NA
v_call: TRBV6-4
clone_size: NA
j_call: TRBJ1-5
cdr3_nt: TGTGCCAGCAGAATCACTCCAAATAGCAATCAGCCCCAGCATTTT
cdr3_aa: CASRITPNSNQPQHF

d_call: NA
v_call: TRBV28
clone_size: NA
j_call: TRBJ1-4
cdr3_nt: TGTGCCAGCAGCACTCCTCGGACAGTTGGGGAAAAACTGTTTTTT
cdr3_aa: CASSTPRTVGEKLFF

d_call: NA
v_call: TRBV4-2
clone_size: once
j_call: TRBJ2-2
cdr3_nt: TGTGCCAGCAGCCAAGGTTCAGCGACCGGGGAGCTGTTTTTT
cdr3_aa: CASSQGSATGELFF

d_call: TRBD2
v_call: TRBV11-2
clone_size: NA
j_call: TRBJ2-5
cdr3_nt: TGTGCCAGCAGCCCTCTAGCGGGAGGGGAGACCCAGTACTTC
cdr3_aa: CASSPLAGGETQYF

d_call: NA
v_call: TRBV9
clone_size: NA
j_call: TRBJ2-2
cdr3_nt: TGTGCCAGCAGCGTGAGTGGGAACACCGGGGAGCTGTTTTTT
cdr3_aa: CASSVSGNTGELFF

d_call: NA
v_call: TRBV2
clone_size: NA
j_call: TRBJ1-5
cdr3_nt: TGTGCCAGCAGTGCCGCGAGGACATTCGGCAATCAGCCCCAGCATTTT
cdr3_aa: CASSAARTFGNQPQHF

d_call: TRBD2
v_call: TRBV6-4
clone_size: many
j_call: TRBJ2-3
cdr3_nt: TGTGCCAGCAGTGGACTAGCGGGAGGCACAGATACGCAGTATTTT
cdr3_aa: CASSGLAGGTDTQYF

d_call: TRBD1
v_call: TRBV13
clone_size: NA
j_call: TRBJ1-5
cdr3_nt: TGTGCCAGCAGCTCGGGACAGCCGGGGAATCAGCCCCAGCATTTT
cdr3_aa: CASSSGQPGNQPQHF

d_call: NA
v_call: TRBV7-6
clone_size: NA
j_call: TRBJ2-5
cdr3_nt: TGTGCCAGCAGCTTAGAGGTAGCGAGAGAGACCCAGTACTTC
cdr3_aa: CASSLEVARETQYF

d_call: NA
v_call: TRBV18
clone_size: few
j_call: TRBJ1-1
cdr3_nt: TGTGCCAGCTCCTTGGACAGAGACAAATCCACTGAAGCTTTCTTT
cdr3_aa: CASSLDRDKSTEAFF

d_call: TRBD1
v_call: TRBV6-1
clone_size: NA
j_call: TRBJ1-5
cdr3_nt: TGTGCCAGCAGTGAATTTTTTAGGACCCGGGACAGGGATTTGAATCAGCCCCAGCATTTT
cdr3_aa: CASSEFFRTRDRDLNQPQHF

d_call: NA
v_call: TRBV7-6
clone_size: NA
j_call: TRBJ2-5
cdr3_nt: TGTGCCAGCAGCTTAGACCTTGGTCGGGAAGAGACCCAGTACTTC
cdr3_aa: CASSLDLGREETQYF

d_call: NA
v_call: TRBV6-1
clone_size: NA
j_call: TRBJ1-5
cdr3_nt: TGTGCGGAGAGGGGAGGGGACAATCAGCCCCAGCATTTT
cdr3_aa: CAERGGDNQPQHF

d_call: NA
v_call: TRBV7-6
clone_size: NA
j_call: TRBJ1-2
cdr3_nt: TGTGCCAGCAGCTTAGATGCGGCAAACTATGGCTACACCTTC
cdr3_aa: CASSLDAANYGYTF

d_call: NA
v_call: TRBV20-1
clone_size: NA
j_call: TRBJ2-5
cdr3_nt: TGCAGTGCTAGTAGATACGAGACCCAGTACTTC
cdr3_aa: CSASRYETQYF

d_call: NA
v_call: TRBV28
clone_size: NA
j_call: TRBJ2-3
cdr3_nt: TGTGCCAGCATCGGTTCCACAGATACGCAGTATTTT
cdr3_aa: CASIGSTDTQYF

d_call: TRBD1
v_call: TRBV19
clone_size: few
j_call: TRBJ2-3
cdr3_nt: TGTGCCAGTAGTATACCACGGACAGGGGGGGCAGATACGCAGTATTTT
cdr3_aa: CASSIPRTGGADTQYF